This record looks at one T cell receptor beta chain sequence and its context. Its matching antigen is unknown. This entry is derived from a study of CD8 T cells in ankylosing spondylitis. TCRdb called the 5' RACE reads again in MiXCR, with one record for every CDR3 protein. The table has hundreds of thousands of distinct CDR3 sequences, 17% seen once. CDR3 length: 19 residues. J lost 0 bases, V lost 0 bases, and 7 bases had no gene match. The germline V gene encodes CDR1 SGHRS and CDR2 YFSETQ. Study-wide results and limits: For ankylosing spondylitis blood, a TCR beta motif of about 8 highly homologous variants appeared characteristic.

The genes are TRBV5-1 and TRBJ2-1; 12 bases map to TRBD2. Source material: blood, either unsorted or a sorted T cell fraction (not recorded which). This receptor was taken from a male donor with ankylosing spondylitis. The CDR3 DNA follows: TGCGCCAGCAGCTTGGCTGGACTAGCGGGAACGAGCTCCTACAATGAGCAGTTCTTC. Its protein product is CASSLAGLAGTSSYNEQFF.